This TCR beta chain was documented in a study of T cell responses to AZD1222 COVID-19 vaccine. The overall study: Pooled samples include second doses given at about 4 or 12 weeks. The study's findings and limits: Just a handful of people given AZD1222 tested seropositive at baseline. Spike-specific TCR breadth and depth were elevated following two AZD1222 doses. Reportedly, nearly half of unique spike TCRs recognized epitopes outside B.1.351/B.1.1.7 mutations.

CDR3 length: 15 amino acids. Germline loops: CDR1 SGHTA, CDR2 FQGTGA. The V gene end was trimmed by 5 bases and the J gene end by 1 base; junction bases not matched to a gene: 6. As concerns this clone: Its antigen is as yet unknown.

Libraries were prepared by immunoSEQ multiplex PCR; TCRdb keeps only in-frame clonotypes and omits some of them. Among more than 95,000 clones listed, 70% to 90% were seen once. The sequencing used peripheral blood, collected on day 0 of AZD1222 vaccination. This TCR was recovered from an adult in good health. V gene TRBV7-3 combines with J gene TRBJ2-3, with 7 bases aligning to TRBD1. The CDR3 spells CASSITGTGTDTQYF. For the CDR3, the DNA is TGTGCCAGCAGCATCACCGGGACAGGCACAGATACGCAGTATTTT.